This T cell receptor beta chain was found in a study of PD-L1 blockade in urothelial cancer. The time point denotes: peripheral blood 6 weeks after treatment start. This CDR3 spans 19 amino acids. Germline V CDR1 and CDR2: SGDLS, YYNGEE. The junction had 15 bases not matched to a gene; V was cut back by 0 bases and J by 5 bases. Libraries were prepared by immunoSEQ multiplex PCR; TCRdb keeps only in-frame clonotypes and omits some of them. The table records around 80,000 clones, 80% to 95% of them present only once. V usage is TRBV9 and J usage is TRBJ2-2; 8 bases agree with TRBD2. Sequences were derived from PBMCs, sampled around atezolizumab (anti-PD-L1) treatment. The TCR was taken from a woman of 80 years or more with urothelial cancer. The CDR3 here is CASSVALPGLGVGTGELFF. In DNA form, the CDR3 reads TGTGCCAGCAGCGTAGCTCTTCCGGGACTAGGAGTAGGAACCGGGGAGCTGTTTTTT. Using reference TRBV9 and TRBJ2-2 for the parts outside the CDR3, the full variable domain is DSGVTQTPKHLITATGQRVTLRCSPRSGDLSVYWYQQSLDQGLQFLIQYYNGEERAKGNILERFSAQQFPDLHSELNLSSLELGDSALYFCASSVALPGLGVGTGELFFGEGSRLTVL.